A single sample is the source of the 13 T cell receptor beta chains below, sequenced in a study of cytomegalovirus exposure and HLA in healthy donors. The PCR contained 60 Vbeta and 13 Jbeta primers. The table came from immunoSEQ multiplex PCR; TCRdb's copy has only in-frame clones and leaves some out. In the table there are around 61,000 clones, about 80% of which are singletons. Input material: PBMCs. All receptors derive from a man aged 35-49 years in good health and CMV-seronegative.

This clone has only one observation. The chain joins TRBV11-3 to TRBJ1-2; 10 nucleotides align to TRBD1. V dropped 6 bases and J dropped 6; count of bases not matched to a gene: 4. Germline CDR1 is SGHNT and CDR2 is YENEEA. The CDR3 is 13 amino acids. For the CDR3, the DNA is TGTGCCAGCAGTGTAGGACAGGGGGATGGCTACACCTTC. Translating gives CASSVGQGDGYTF.

The rearrangement links TRBV6-5 to TRBJ2-3; D perhaps matches TRBD2 (5 bases). Trimming cost V 5 bases and J 3 bases, with 15 bases left between them. The CDR3 sequence is 15 residues long. The V gene's germline CDR1 is MNHEY and CDR2 SVGAGI. This CDR3 is CASSTSGKGTDTQYF. For the CDR3, the DNA is TGTGCCAGCAGTACCTCGGGGAAGGGAACAGATACGCAGTATTTT.

This rearrangement joins TRBV27 to TRBJ1-4, with D possibly TRBD1 on 6 matching bases. With 2 bases removed from V and 7 bases from J, the gap between germline ends came to 17 bases. The CDR3 covers 16 residues. CDR1 and CDR2 (germline): MNHEY, SMNVEV (reference sequence). The CDR3: CASSLDPGVSVEKLFF. The CDR3 nucleotides are TGTGCCAGCAGTTTAGACCCAGGGGTTTCGGTTGAAAAACTGTTTTTT.

As to this clone: The junction departs from the called germline gene at one end, perhaps through a read error. V is TRBV7-9 and J is TRBJ1-1; D gene unclear. CDR3 length: 12 residues. Germline V lookup: CDR1 SEHNR, CDR2 FQNEAQ (reference sequence). The CDR3 DNA reads TGTTCCAGCAGCTTTATGAACACTGAAGCTTTCTTT. It encodes CSSSFMNTEAFF.

V gene TRBV2 combines with J gene TRBJ1-5; 11 nucleotides line up with TRBD1. V was pared by 6 bases and J by 0 bases, with 10 bases of the junction left unmatched. The V gene's germline CDR1 is SNHLY and CDR2 FYNNEI. The CDR3 has 18 amino acids. CDR3 coding DNA: TGTGCCAGCAGACGGGGACAGGGGGTATTCAATAGCAATCAGCCCCAGCATTTT. Encoded protein: CASRRGQGVFNSNQPQHF.

The CDR3 sequence is CAWSVRVGRGPNTEAFF. DNA for the CDR3: TGTGCCTGGAGTGTAAGGGTGGGAAGGGGGCCCAACACTGAAGCTTTCTTT. The V and J genes are TRBV30 and TRBJ1-1; 7 bases are shared with TRBD1. The CDR3 runs to 17 residues. Germline loops: CDR1 GTSNPN, CDR2 SVGIG (reference sequence). Trimming took 0 bases from V and 2 from J; bases not matched to a gene: 12.

The sample holds one count of this clone. The rearrangement joins TRBV2 to TRBJ1-2, with D perhaps TRBD1 (5 bases). Trimming cost V 8 bases and J 6 bases, with 13 bases left between them. The CDR3 is 12 amino acids. Germline values: CDR1 SNHLY, CDR2 FYNNEI. CDR3: CASQIIRDGYTF. The CDR3 nucleotides are TGTGCCAGCCAGATTATCAGGGATGGCTACACCTTC.

The chain uses TRBV28 and TRBJ1-2; D might be TRBD1 (6 bases). Germline V gene data show CDR1 as MDHEN and CDR2 as SYDVKM. V dropped 5 bases and J dropped 3 bases, with 13 bases sitting between them. This CDR3 spans 14 amino acids. CDR3 in amino acids: CASSPGTHYYGYTF. CDR3 DNA sequence: TGTGCCAGCAGTCCCGGGACACACTACTATGGCTACACCTTC.

The J gene is TRBJ2-3, the V gene TRBV9; D remains unclear. Trimming removed 4 bases at V and 0 bases at J, with 9 bases between. CDR3 length: 14 amino acids. Germline CDR1 SGDLS, CDR2 YYNGEE. CDR3 region: CASSQTTSTDTQYF. CDR3 nucleotide sequence: TGTGCCAGCAGCCAGACGACTAGCACAGATACGCAGTATTTT.

The chain carries TRBV19 and TRBJ1-6; D may be TRBD1 (6 bases). V gave up 5 bases and J gave up 0 bases, with 11 bases separating them. Per germline, CDR1 LNHDA and CDR2 SQIVND (reference sequence). The CDR3 runs 16 residues. This chain's CDR3 is CASSERGSSYNSPLHF. In DNA form, the CDR3 reads TGTGCCAGTAGTGAGAGGGGGAGCTCCTATAATTCACCCCTCCACTTT.

The chain links TRBV10-3 to TRBJ2-3, with 7 bases aligning to TRBD1. The V gene end was trimmed by 6 bases and the J gene end by 2 bases; junction bases not matched to a gene: 11. The CDR3 covers 16 residues. The germline V gene has CDR1 ENHRY and CDR2 SYGVKD. The CDR3, as DNA: TGTGCCATCAGGGGGGACAGAAAAACCCACACAGATACGCAGTATTTT. It yields the protein CAIRGDRKTHTDTQYF.

This clone has just a few counts. V usage is TRBV4-3 and J usage is TRBJ1-3; D is perhaps TRBD1 (5 bases). Germline CDR1 LGHNA, CDR2 YSLEER. This CDR3 spans 16 amino acids. V was pared by 0 bases and J by 4 bases, with 13 bases between. As DNA, the CDR3 is TGCGCCAGCAGCCAAGATGGGCAGGGTTACGGAAACACCATATATTTT. Encoded protein: CASSQDGQGYGNTIYF.

This rearrangement joins TRBV9 to TRBJ2-2, with TRBD2 matching 9 bases. Germline trimming cut 4 bases from V and 1 base from J; bases unmatched to any gene: 5. CDR1 and CDR2 from the germline V gene are SGDLS and YYNGEE. This CDR3 is built from 16 residues. CDR3 residues: CASSSPAGGNTGELFF. The CDR3 DNA reads as TGTGCCAGCAGCTCACCAGCGGGGGGGAACACCGGGGAGCTGTTTTTT.